The entry below gives a single T cell receptor (beta chain) sequence along with its context. What it binds is unknown. V lost 1 base, J lost 6 bases, and 17 bases lay in between. Germline assignment: CDR1 MNHNS and CDR2 SASEGT. The CDR3 extends over 16 amino acids. Three pembrolizumab responders had their TCRs sequenced. The record originates from a study of PD-1 blockade in mismatch repair-deficient tumors. General observations from the study: After pembrolizumab, tumor-resident clones rose rapidly, then generally contracted before radiologic responses.

TCRdb's copy holds only in-frame clones and misses some; the assay was immunoSEQ multiplex PCR. The sample has 90,000 to 130,000 clones; about 74% are singletons. This rearrangement joins TRBV6-1 to TRBJ2-3; a weak D match, TRBD2 (6 bases). The receptor's source is an adult with mismatch repair-deficient cancer. Sequencing was performed on peripheral blood, taken approximately 64 weeks after starting pembrolizumab. CDR3 loop: CASSEGFSGWRDTQYF. Written as DNA, the CDR3 is TGTGCCAGCAGTGAAGGATTTAGCGGCTGGCGTGATACGCAGTATTTT.